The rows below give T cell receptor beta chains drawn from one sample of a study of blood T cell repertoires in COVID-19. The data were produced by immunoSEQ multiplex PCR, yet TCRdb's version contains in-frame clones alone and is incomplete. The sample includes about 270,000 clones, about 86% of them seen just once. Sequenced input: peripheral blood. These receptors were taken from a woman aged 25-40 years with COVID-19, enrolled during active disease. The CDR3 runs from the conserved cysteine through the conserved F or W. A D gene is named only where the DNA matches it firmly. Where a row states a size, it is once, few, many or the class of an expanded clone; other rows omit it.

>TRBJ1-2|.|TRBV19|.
CASSSWDTYGYTF
TGTGCCAGTAGTTCCTGGGACACCTATGGCTACACCTTC
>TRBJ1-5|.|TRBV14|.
CASSQDLYRARLPGDQPQHF
TGTGCCAGCAGCCAAGATCTCTACCGAGCCAGGCTCCCAGGCGATCAGCCCCAGCATTTT
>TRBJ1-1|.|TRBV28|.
CASSFPIRVGGDTEAFF
TGTGCCAGCAGTTTCCCCATCCGGGTTGGAGGGGACACTGAAGCTTTCTTT
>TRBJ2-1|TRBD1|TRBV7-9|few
CASSLGQYNEQFF
TGTGCCAGCAGCCTGGGACAGTACAATGAGCAGTTCTTC
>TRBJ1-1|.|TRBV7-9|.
CASSLIRGEAFF
TGTGCCAGCAGCTTAATCAGGGGAGAAGCTTTCTTT
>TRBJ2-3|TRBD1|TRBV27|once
CASSLPGQGVPDTQYF
TGTGCCAGCAGTTTGCCGGGACAGGGGGTGCCAGATACGCAGTATTTT
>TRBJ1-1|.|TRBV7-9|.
CASSPTTEAFF
TGTGCCAGCAGCCCGACTACTGAAGCTTTCTTT
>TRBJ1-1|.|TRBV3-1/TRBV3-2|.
CASSLTGLNTEAFF
TGTGCCAGCAGCCTAACAGGGTTGAACACTGAAGCTTTCTTT
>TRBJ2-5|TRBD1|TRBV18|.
CASSGSGTEETQYF
TGTGCCAGCTCGGGATCCGGGACAGAAGAGACCCAGTACTTC
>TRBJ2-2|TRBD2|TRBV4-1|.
CASSAEWSGGVANTGELFF
TGCGCCAGCAGCGCGGAATGGAGCGGGGGGGTCGCGAACACCGGGGAGCTGTTTTTT
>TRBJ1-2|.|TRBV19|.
CASSQGSGYTF
TGTGCCAGTAGCCAGGGAAGTGGCTACACCTTC
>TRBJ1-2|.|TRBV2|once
CASSSGSYGYTF
TGTGCCAGCAGCTCGGGATCATATGGCTACACCTTC
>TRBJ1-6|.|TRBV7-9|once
CASSSQVDSPLHF
TGTGCCAGCAGCTCACAGGTGGATTCACCCCTCCACTTT
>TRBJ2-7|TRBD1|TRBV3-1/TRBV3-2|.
CASSEGATVSYEQYF
TGTGCCAGCAGCGAGGGGGCTACCGTCTCCTACGAGCAGTACTTC
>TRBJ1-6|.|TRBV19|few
CASSRRESSYNSPLHF
TGTGCCAGTAGCAGACGGGAAAGCTCCTATAATTCACCCCTCCACTTT
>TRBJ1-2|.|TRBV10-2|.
CASSEGAGYGYTF
TGCGCCAGCAGTGAGGGGGCAGGCTATGGCTACACCTTC
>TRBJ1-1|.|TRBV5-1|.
CASSPTARQNTEAFF
TGCGCCAGCAGCCCGACGGCGAGGCAAAACACTGAAGCTTTCTTT
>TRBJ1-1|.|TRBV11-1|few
CASSLQGGGTEAFF
TGTGCCAGCAGTTTACAGGGAGGAGGCACTGAAGCTTTCTTT
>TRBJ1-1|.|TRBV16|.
CASSQQGPEAFF
TGTGCCAGCAGCCAACAGGGGCCTGAAGCTTTCTTT
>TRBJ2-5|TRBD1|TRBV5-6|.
CASRKLDRLSETQYF
TGTGCCAGCAGAAAATTGGACAGGTTATCAGAGACCCAGTACTTC
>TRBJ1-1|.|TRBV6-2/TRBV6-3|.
CASSYVAGNTEAFF
TGTGCCAGCAGTTACGTCGCGGGGAACACTGAAGCTTTCTTT
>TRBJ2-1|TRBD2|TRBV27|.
CASSLWTSGGTPLIYNEQFF
TGTGCCAGCAGTTTATGGACTAGCGGGGGGACACCCTTAATTTACAATGAGCAGTTCTTC
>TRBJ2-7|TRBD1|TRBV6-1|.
CASSEGQTGGLVRF
TGTGCCAGCAGTGAAGGCCAAACAGGGGGCTTGGTGCGCTTC
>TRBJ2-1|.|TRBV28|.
CASSLPNRPIAQFF
TGTGCCAGCAGTTTACCTAACAGGCCGATCGCACAGTTCTTC